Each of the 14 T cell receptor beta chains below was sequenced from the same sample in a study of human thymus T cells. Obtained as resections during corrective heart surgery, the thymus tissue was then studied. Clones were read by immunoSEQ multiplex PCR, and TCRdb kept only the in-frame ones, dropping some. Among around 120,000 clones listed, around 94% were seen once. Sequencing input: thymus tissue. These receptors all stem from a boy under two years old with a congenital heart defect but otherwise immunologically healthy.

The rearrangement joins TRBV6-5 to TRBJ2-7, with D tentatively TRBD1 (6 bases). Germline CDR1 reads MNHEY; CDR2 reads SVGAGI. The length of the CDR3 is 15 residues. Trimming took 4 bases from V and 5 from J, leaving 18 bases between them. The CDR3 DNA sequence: TGTGCCAGCAGTTCCCGGGCAGGGGAAGGGGACGAGCAGTACTTC. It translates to CASSSRAGEGDEQYF.

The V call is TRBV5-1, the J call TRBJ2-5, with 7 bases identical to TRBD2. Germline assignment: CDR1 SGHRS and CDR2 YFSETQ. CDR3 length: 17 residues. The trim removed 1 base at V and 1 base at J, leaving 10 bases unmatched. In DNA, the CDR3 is TGCGCCAGCAGCTTGACTAGCCGGCTAGCGGCCCAAGAGACCCAGTACTTC. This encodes CASSLTSRLAAQETQYF.

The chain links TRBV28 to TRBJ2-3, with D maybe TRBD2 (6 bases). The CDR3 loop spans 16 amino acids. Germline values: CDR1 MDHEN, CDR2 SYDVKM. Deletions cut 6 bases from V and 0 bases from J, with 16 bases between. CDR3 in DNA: TGTGCCAGCAGGGACGGGACTCACCCTAGCACAGATACGCAGTATTTT. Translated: CASRDGTHPSTDTQYF.

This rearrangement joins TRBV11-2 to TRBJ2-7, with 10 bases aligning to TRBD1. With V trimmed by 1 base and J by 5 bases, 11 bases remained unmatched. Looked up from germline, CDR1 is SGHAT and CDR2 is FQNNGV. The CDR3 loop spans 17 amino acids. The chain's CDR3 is CASSLGEPGQGRNEQYF. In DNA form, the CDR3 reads TGTGCCAGCAGCTTAGGGGAGCCGGGACAGGGGCGAAACGAGCAGTACTTC.

CDR3 nucleotides: TGCGCCAGCAGCTTGGGGGACAGGGGATCACCCCTCCACTTT. Protein: CASSLGDRGSPLHF. The chain has TRBV5-1 and TRBJ1-6, with 10 bases fitting TRBD1. The CDR3 runs to 14 residues. CDR1 and CDR2 (germline): SGHRS, YFSETQ. The trim removed 0 bases at V and 10 bases at J, leaving 1 base unmatched.

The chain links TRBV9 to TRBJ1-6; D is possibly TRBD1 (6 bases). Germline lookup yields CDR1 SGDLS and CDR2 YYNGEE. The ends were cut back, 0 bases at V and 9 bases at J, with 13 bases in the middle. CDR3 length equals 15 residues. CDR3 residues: CASSVDHREGSPLHF. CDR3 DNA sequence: TGTGCCAGCAGCGTAGATCACAGGGAGGGTTCACCCCTCCACTTT. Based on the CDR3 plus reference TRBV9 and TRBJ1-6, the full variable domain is DSGVTQTPKHLITATGQRVTLRCSPRSGDLSVYWYQQSLDQGLQFLIQYYNGEERAKGNILERFSAQQFPDLHSELNLSSLELGDSALYFCASSVDHREGSPLHFGNGTRLTVT.

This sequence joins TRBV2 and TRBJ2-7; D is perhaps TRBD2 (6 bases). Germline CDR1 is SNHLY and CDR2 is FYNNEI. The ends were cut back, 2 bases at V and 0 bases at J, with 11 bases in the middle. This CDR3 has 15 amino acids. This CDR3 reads CASSETSRASYEQYF. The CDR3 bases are TGTGCCAGCAGTGAAACTAGCAGAGCCTCCTACGAGCAGTACTTC.

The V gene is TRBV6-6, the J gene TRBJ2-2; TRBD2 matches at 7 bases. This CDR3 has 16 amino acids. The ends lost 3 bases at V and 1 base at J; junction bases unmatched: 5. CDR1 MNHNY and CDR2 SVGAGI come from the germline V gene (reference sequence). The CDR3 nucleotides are TGTGCCAGCAGTTATCCGTCGGGGGGGAACACCGGGGAGCTGTTTTTT. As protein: CASSYPSGGNTGELFF.

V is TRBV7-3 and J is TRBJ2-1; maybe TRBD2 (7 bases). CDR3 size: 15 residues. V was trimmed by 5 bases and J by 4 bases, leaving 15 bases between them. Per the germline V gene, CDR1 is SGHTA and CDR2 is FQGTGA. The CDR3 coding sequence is TGTGCCAGCAGCCCCCCCGGGGGGCCATACAATGAGCAGTTCTTC. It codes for CASSPPGGPYNEQFF.

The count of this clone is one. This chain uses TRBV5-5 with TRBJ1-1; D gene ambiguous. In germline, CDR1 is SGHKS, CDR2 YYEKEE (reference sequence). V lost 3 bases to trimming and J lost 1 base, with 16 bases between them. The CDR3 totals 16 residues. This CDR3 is CASSSSPEGPNTEAFF. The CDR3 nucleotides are TGTGCCAGCAGCTCCTCTCCTGAGGGCCCGAACACTGAAGCTTTCTTT.

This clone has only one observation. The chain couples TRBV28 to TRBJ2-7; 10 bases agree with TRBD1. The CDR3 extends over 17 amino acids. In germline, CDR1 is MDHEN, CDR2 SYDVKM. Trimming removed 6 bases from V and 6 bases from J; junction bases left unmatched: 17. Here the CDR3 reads CASSPEWVGGQGSEQYF. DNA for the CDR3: TGTGCCAGCAGCCCAGAATGGGTTGGGGGACAGGGGAGCGAGCAGTACTTC.

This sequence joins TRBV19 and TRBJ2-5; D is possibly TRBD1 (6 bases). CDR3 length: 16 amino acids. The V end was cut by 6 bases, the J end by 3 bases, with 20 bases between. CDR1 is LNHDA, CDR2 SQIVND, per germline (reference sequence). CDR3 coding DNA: TGTGCCAGTAGCCTCACCCGTGCGCAGGGGAAAGAGACCCAGTACTTC. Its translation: CASSLTRAQGKETQYF. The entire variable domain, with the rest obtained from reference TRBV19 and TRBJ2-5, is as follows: DGGITQSPKYLFRKEGQNVTLSCEQNLNHDAMYWYRQDPGQGLRLIYYSQIVNDFQKGDIAEGYSVSREKKESFPLTVTSAQKNPTAFYLCASSLTRAQGKETQYFGPGTRLLVL.

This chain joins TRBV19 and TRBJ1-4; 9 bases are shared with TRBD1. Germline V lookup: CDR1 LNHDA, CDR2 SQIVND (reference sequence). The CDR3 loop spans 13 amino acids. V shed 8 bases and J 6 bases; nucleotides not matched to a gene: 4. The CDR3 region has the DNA TGTGCCAGTCGGGACAGGGAGGATGAAAAACTGTTTTTT. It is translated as CASRDREDEKLFF. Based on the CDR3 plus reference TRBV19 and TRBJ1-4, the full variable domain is DGGITQSPKYLFRKEGQNVTLSCEQNLNHDAMYWYRQDPGQGLRLIYYSQIVNDFQKGDIAEGYSVSREKKESFPLTVTSAQKNPTAFYLCASRDREDEKLFFGSGTQLSVL.

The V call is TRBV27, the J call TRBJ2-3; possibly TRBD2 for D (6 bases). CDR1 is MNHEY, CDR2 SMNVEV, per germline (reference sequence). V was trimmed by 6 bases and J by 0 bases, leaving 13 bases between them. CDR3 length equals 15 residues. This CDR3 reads CASRTGRGSTDTQYF. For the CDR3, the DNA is TGTGCCAGCAGGACGGGGCGGGGAAGCACAGATACGCAGTATTTT.